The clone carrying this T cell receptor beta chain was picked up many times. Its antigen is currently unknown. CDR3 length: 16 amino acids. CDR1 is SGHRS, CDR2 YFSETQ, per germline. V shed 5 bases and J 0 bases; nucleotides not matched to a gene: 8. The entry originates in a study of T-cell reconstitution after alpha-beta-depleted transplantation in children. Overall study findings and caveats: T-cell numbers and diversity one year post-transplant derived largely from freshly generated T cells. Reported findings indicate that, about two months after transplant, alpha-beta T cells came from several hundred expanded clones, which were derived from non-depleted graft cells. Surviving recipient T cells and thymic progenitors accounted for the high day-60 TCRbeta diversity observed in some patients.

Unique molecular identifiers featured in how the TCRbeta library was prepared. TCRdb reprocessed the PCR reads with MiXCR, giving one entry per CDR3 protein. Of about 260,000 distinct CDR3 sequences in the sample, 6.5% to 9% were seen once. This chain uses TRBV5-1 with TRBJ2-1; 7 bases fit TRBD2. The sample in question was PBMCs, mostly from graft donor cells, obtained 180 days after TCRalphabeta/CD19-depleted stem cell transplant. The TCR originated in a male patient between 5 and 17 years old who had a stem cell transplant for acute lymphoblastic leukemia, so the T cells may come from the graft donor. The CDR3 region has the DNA TGCGCCAGCAGTCCCACAAGCGGGGTCTCCTACAATGAGCAGTTCTTC. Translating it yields CASSPTSGVSYNEQFF.